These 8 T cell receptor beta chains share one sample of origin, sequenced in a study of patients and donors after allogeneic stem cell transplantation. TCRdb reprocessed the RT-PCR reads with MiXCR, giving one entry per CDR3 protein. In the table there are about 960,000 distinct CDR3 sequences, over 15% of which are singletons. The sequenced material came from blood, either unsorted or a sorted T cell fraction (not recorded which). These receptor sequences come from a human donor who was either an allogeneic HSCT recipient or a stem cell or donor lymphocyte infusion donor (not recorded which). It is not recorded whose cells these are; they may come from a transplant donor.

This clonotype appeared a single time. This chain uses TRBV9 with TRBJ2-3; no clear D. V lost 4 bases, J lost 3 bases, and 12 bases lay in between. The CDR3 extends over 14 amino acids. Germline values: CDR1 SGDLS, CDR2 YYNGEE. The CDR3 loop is CASSQRTDTDTQYF. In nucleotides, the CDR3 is TGTGCCAGCAGCCAACGGACCGATACAGATACGCAGTATTTT.

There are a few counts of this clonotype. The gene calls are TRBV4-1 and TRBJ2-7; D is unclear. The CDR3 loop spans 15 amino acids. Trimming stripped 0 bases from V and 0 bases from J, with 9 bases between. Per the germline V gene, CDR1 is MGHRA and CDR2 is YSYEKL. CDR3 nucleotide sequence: TGCGCCAGCAGCCAAGATCCCCTGAGCTCCTACGAGCAGTACTTC. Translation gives CASSQDPLSSYEQYF.

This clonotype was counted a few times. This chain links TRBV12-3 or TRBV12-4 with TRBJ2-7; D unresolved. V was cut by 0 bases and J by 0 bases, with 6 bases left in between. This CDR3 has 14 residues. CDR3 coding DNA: TGTGCCAGCAGTTTAGCCCAGGACTCCTACGAGCAGTACTTC. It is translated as CASSLAQDSYEQYF.

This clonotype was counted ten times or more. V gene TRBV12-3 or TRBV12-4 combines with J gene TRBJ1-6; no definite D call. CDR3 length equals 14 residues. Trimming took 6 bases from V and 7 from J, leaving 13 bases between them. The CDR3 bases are TGTGCCAGCAGGCAAGACAAGAAAAATTCACCCCTCCACTTT. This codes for CASRQDKKNSPLHF.

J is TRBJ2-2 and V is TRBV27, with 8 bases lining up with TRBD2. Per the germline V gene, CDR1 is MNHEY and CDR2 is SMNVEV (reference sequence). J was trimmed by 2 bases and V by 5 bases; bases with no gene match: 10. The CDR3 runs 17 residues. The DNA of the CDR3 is TGTGCCAGCAGTACCCCCCGGGGGGGGACTAACACCGGGGAGCTGTTTTTT. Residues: CASSTPRGGTNTGELFF.

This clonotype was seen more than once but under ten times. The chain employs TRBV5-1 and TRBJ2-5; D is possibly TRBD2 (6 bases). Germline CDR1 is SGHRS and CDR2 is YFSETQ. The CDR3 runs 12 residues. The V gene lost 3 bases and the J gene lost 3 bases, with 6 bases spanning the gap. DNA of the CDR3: TGCGCCAGCAGCTCGGGGGAAGAGACCCAGTACTTC. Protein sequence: CASSSGEETQYF.

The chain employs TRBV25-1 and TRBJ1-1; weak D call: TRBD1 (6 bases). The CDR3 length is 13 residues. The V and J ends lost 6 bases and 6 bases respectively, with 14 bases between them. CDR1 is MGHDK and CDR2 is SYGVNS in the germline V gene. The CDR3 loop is CASSEQGSAEAFF. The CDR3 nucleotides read TGTGCCAGCAGCGAACAGGGTAGTGCTGAAGCTTTCTTT.

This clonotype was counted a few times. This CDR3 is CASSPIRWSGELFF. The CDR3 DNA is TGTGCCAGCAGCCCGATCAGATGGTCCGGGGAGCTGTTTTTT. The chain recombines TRBV7-2 with TRBJ2-2, with D uncertain. The CDR3 has 14 residues. Germline CDR1 SGHTA, CDR2 FQGNSA. With 5 bases removed from V and 6 bases from J, the gap between germline ends came to 13 bases.